This entry lists 28 T cell receptor beta chains sequenced from one sample in a study of metastatic and nonmetastatic thyroid tumors. TCRdb re-called the PCR reads via MiXCR. Among fewer than 20,000 clones listed, about 32% were seen once. All patients were untreated before thyroid surgery. Sequenced sample: tumor tissue. These receptors all come from a male donor with papillary thyroid cancer or a benign thyroid nodule (not recorded which). Some clones in this sample may be carry-over from other donors' samples.

This clone showed up many times. The chain uses TRBV2 and TRBJ2-3, with unresolved D. This CDR3 is built from 15 residues. Trimming removed 6 bases at V and 3 bases at J, with 16 bases between. The germline V gene encodes CDR1 SNHLY and CDR2 FYNNEI. The CDR3 coding sequence is TGTGCCAGCAGCCGACGGAACGATGGAACAGATACGCAGTATTTT. Protein: CASSRRNDGTDTQYF.

By frequency in the sample, this clone is medium-sized. The rearrangement uses TRBV5-1 and TRBJ2-1, with D perhaps matching TRBD2 (7 bases). Germline lookup yields CDR1 SGHRS and CDR2 YFSETQ. The CDR3 runs 15 residues. V dropped 0 bases and J dropped 7 bases, with 14 bases sitting between them. The CDR3 sequence is CASSLEGGARNEQFF. DNA for the CDR3: TGCGCCAGCAGCTTGGAAGGGGGGGCCAGGAATGAGCAGTTCTTC.

This chain connects TRBV20-1 to TRBJ2-7, with D possibly being TRBD1 (6 bases). The germline V gene has CDR1 DFQATT and CDR2 SNEGSKA (reference sequence). With 6 bases removed from V and 4 bases from J, the gap between germline ends came to 16 bases. The CDR3 has 13 amino acids. The CDR3: CSAPTSGAYEQYF. The CDR3 DNA is TGCAGTGCCCCTACGTCAGGGGCTTACGAGCAGTACTTC.

Concerning this clone itself: The germline gene is not matched at one end of the junction; a read error may be the cause. The chain has TRBV6-2 or TRBV6-3 and TRBJ1-2, with 9 bases fitting TRBD1. This CDR3 comprises 13 residues. Germline-derived CDR1 and CDR2 are MNHEY and SVGEGT. CDR3 loop: CGSSYGQGFGYTF. CDR3 bases: TGTGGCAGCAGTTACGGACAGGGGTTTGGCTACACCTTC.

The V call is TRBV30, the J call TRBJ1-3; TRBD1 matches 7 bases. Per germline, CDR1 GTSNPN and CDR2 SVGIG (reference sequence). The CDR3 loop spans 13 amino acids. V trimming: 6 bases; J trimming: 2 bases; junction bases outside the gene matches: 4. The CDR3: CACDRVAGNTIYF. CDR3 DNA sequence: TGTGCCTGTGACAGGGTGGCTGGAAACACCATATATTTT.

In its sample, this clone was seen many times. The genes are TRBV11-2 and TRBJ2-5; D is unresolved. This CDR3 contains 13 residues. Germline CDR1 SGHAT, CDR2 FQNNGV. Trimming pared 5 bases from V and 4 bases from J, leaving 11 bases between. CDR3 sequence (DNA): TGTGCCAGCAGCCAAGCACCCAGAGAGACCCAGTACTTC. This encodes CASSQAPRETQYF.

The V and J genes are TRBV28 and TRBJ1-2; TRBD1 agrees at 8 bases. Germline V lookup: CDR1 MDHEN, CDR2 SYDVKM. V lost 7 bases to trimming and J lost 3 bases; unmatched junction nucleotides: 13. This CDR3 contains 16 residues. CDR3: CASMAGGAGDYYGYTF. Here the CDR3 DNA reads TGTGCCAGCATGGCAGGGGGCGCGGGTGATTACTATGGCTACACCTTC.

This clone occurred many times. The rearrangement uses TRBV19 and TRBJ2-6, with 7 bases aligning to TRBD1. The CDR3 runs 18 residues. The germline V gene has CDR1 LNHDA and CDR2 SQIVND (reference sequence). V trimming: 4 bases; J trimming: 1 base; junction bases outside the gene matches: 10. CDR3: CASSTRQGGVSGANVLTF. In DNA form, the CDR3 reads TGTGCCAGTAGTACCCGACAGGGTGGGGTGTCTGGGGCCAACGTCCTGACTTTC.

The genes are TRBV6-1 and TRBJ1-3, with D unresolved. CDR3 length equals 12 residues. V was trimmed by 2 bases and J by 5 bases, leaving 4 bases between them. Germline assignment: CDR1 MNHNS and CDR2 SASEGT. The chain's CDR3 is CASSENRNTIYF. The CDR3 nucleotides read TGTGCCAGCAGTGAAAACAGAAACACCATATATTTT.

As regards this clone: The conserved closing phenylalanine or tryptophan is absent in this CDR3, likely reflecting a read error. Because the CDR3's place on the DNA is in doubt, the DNA is left out and the CDR3 is given as listed by TCRdb. The CDR3 loop is CASSLVAWGSPLQV. This chain links TRBV7-8 with TRBJ1-6. 14 amino acids form the CDR3, both terminal residues included. Germline lookup yields CDR1 SGHVS and CDR2 FQNEAQ.

This clone was counted ten times or more. J is TRBJ2-2 and V is TRBV5-1, with unresolved D. This CDR3 has 11 residues. Per germline, CDR1 SGHRS and CDR2 YFSETQ. V dropped 3 bases and J dropped 6 bases, with 3 bases sitting between them. As DNA, the CDR3 is TGCGCCAGCAGCTCCCCCGGGGAGCTGTTTTTT. Residues: CASSSPGELFF. Supplemented by reference TRBV5-1 and TRBJ2-2, the full variable domain reads KAGVTQTPRYLIKTRGQQVTLSCSPISGHRSVSWYQQTPGQGLQFLFEYFSETQRNKGNFPGRFSGRQFSNSRSEMNVSTLELGDSALYLCASSSPGELFFGEGSRLTVL.

This clone has ten or more counts. V usage is TRBV19 and J usage is TRBJ2-7; D might be TRBD1 or TRBD2, each matching 5 bases. V dropped 5 bases and J dropped 6 bases, with 14 bases sitting between them. Germline V gene sequence: CDR1 LNHDA, CDR2 SQIVND (reference sequence). CDR3 length: 13 amino acids. The CDR3 DNA is TGTGCCAGTAGTCCGGGGCCTCGCTCCGAGCAGTACTTC. Amino acid sequence: CASSPGPRSEQYF.

With respect to this clone: Here the CDR3 omits its conserved ending phenylalanine or tryptophan, so a read error is the likely source. The DNA is left out, because the CDR3 cannot be placed on it with certainty; the CDR3 is given as TCRdb lists it. J is TRBJ2-1 and V is TRBV2; TRBD2, the D gene given by the table, was not confirmed from the DNA. The V gene's germline CDR1 is SNHLY and CDR2 FYNNEI. Counting both end residues, the CDR3 totals 15 amino acids. CDR3 sequence reads: CASSVSSGAYNEQIV.

V usage is TRBV18 and J usage is TRBJ2-2; 8 bases match TRBD1. The CDR3 runs 15 residues. Germline assignment: CDR1 KGHSH and CDR2 LQKENI. V lost 6 bases to trimming and J lost 1 base; unmatched junction nucleotides: 4. Here the CDR3 reads CASSNGQGNTGELFF. Here the CDR3 DNA reads TGTGCCAGCTCTAATGGACAGGGGAACACCGGGGAGCTGTTTTTT.

Sample share makes this clone medium-sized (0.01 to 0.1%). The chain recombines TRBV9 with TRBJ2-2, with 10 bases aligning to TRBD2. The trim removed 2 bases at V and 5 bases at J, leaving 6 bases unmatched. CDR1 is SGDLS and CDR2 is YYNGEE in the germline V gene. CDR3 size: 16 residues. CDR3 sequence: CASSVSSTSGTGELFF. The CDR3 nucleotides are TGTGCCAGCAGCGTCTCATCGACTAGCGGGACCGGGGAGCTGTTTTTT.

This clone occurred many times. This clone may be a read error of a much larger clone one base away. The CDR3 is CSAPGRHGGSDTQYF. CDR3 in DNA: TGCAGTGCTCCGGGAAGGCACGGGGGATCAGATACGCAGTATTTT. The gene calls are TRBV20-1 and TRBJ2-3; a weak D match, TRBD2 (6 bases). Germline V gives CDR1 DFQATT, CDR2 SNEGSKA (reference sequence). V was clipped by 5 bases and J by 4 bases, with 19 bases between them. The CDR3 loop spans 15 amino acids.

This clone turned up a few times. The chain is built from TRBV20-1 and TRBJ1-1; 8 bases match TRBD1. Per the germline V gene, CDR1 is DFQATT and CDR2 is SNEGSKA (reference sequence). The V gene end was trimmed by 5 bases and the J gene end by 11 bases; junction bases not matched to a gene: 7. CDR3 length: 11 amino acids. This CDR3 is CSAGDRKGAFF. Here the CDR3 DNA reads TGCAGTGCTGGGGACAGGAAGGGTGCTTTCTTT.

The genes are TRBV6-5 and TRBJ2-7; TRBD1 is a possible D gene (5 bases). The V and J ends lost 4 bases and 7 bases respectively, with 20 bases between them. Germline CDR1 is MNHEY and CDR2 is SVGAGI. The CDR3 totals 15 residues. CDR3 amino acids: CASSLTRVASGEQYF. Here the CDR3 DNA reads TGTGCCAGCAGTTTAACCAGGGTAGCCTCGGGTGAGCAGTACTTC.

The rearrangement links TRBV2 to TRBJ2-7; 7 bases align to TRBD2. The J call may be in error: the DNA end matches TRBJ2-1 better. Germline V gives CDR1 SNHLY, CDR2 FYNNEI. CDR3 length: 15 residues. As DNA, the CDR3 is TGTGCCAGCAGTGTATTGGCTAGCGGTGTGGACGAGCAGTTCTTC. Translation: CASSVLASGVDEQFF.

This sequence joins TRBV4-1 and TRBJ2-7; no clear D gene. CDR1 is MGHRA, CDR2 YSYEKL, per germline. This CDR3 comprises 13 residues. Trimming left V 2 bases short and J 5 bases short, with 10 bases between. CDR3 residues: CASSQYFVNEQYF. The DNA for the CDR3 is TGCGCCAGCAGCCAATATTTCGTGAACGAGCAGTACTTC.

On this clone: A much larger clone lies a single base off, so this may be a read error. The rearrangement joins TRBV25-1 to TRBJ1-2; the match to TRBD1 covers 7 bases. The CDR3 is 12 amino acids. V was pared by 6 bases and J by 10 bases, with 8 bases of the junction left unmatched. CDR1 and CDR2 from the germline V gene are MGHDK and SYGVNS. The CDR3: CASREGARVYTF. The CDR3 region has the DNA TGTGCCAGCAGAGAGGGGGCGCGTGTCTACACCTTC.

This clone was detected only a few times. The chain uses TRBV27 and TRBJ2-1, with TRBD2 as a possible D gene (6 bases). The CDR3 contains 18 residues. Germline V gene sequence: CDR1 MNHEY, CDR2 SMNVEV (reference sequence). V gave up 5 bases and J gave up 4 bases, with 24 bases separating them. CDR3 region: CASSLEAYLGGDYNEQFF. The CDR3 coding sequence is TGTGCCAGCAGTCTGGAGGCCTATTTAGGAGGGGATTACAATGAGCAGTTCTTC.

Many counts were recorded for this clone. V and J are TRBV3-1 and TRBJ2-3; D gene uncertain. From germline, CDR1 is LGHDT and CDR2 YNNKEL (reference sequence). CDR3 length: 11 amino acids. Trimming pared 3 bases from V and 2 bases from J, leaving 0 bases between. The CDR3 reads CASSHTDTQYF. In DNA, the CDR3 is TGTGCCAGCAGCCACACAGATACGCAGTATTTT.

The chain joins TRBV25-1 to TRBJ2-5; TRBD2 agrees at 8 bases. Germline values: CDR1 MGHDK, CDR2 SYGVNS. The CDR3 sequence is 14 residues long. V was pared by 4 bases and J by 13 bases, with 14 bases of the junction left unmatched. Here the CDR3 reads CASSVRGGQETTYF. The CDR3 nucleotides read TGTGCCAGCAGTGTTCGGGGGGGACAAGAGACCACGTACTTC.

The sample holds a few counts of this clone. The V call is TRBV28, the J call TRBJ2-7; TRBD1 matches at 8 bases. The CDR3 has 14 residues. V lost 3 bases to trimming and J lost 3 bases; unmatched junction nucleotides: 4. CDR1 is MDHEN, CDR2 SYDVKM, per germline. DNA of the CDR3: TGTGCCAGCAGTTTTTTACAGGGGGTCTACGAGCAGTACTTC. Translated, it gives CASSFLQGVYEQYF. Full variable domain (outside the CDR3, taken from reference TRBV28 and TRBJ2-7): DVKVTQSSRYLVKRTGEKVFLECVQDMDHENMFWYRQDPGLGLRLIYFSYDVKMKEKGDIPEGYSVSREKKERFSLILESASTNQTSMYLCASSFLQGVYEQYFGPGTRLTVT.

This clone is medium-sized within its sample. This rearrangement joins TRBV7-9 to TRBJ2-3; 10 bases are shared with TRBD1. With V trimmed by 4 bases and J by 8 bases, 12 bases remained unmatched. This CDR3 has 16 residues. CDR1 is SEHNR and CDR2 is FQNEAQ in the germline V gene (reference sequence). The CDR3 DNA sequence: TGTGCCAGCAGCTCGACCCGGACAGGGGGTTGGAGTACGCAGTATTTT. Translating gives CASSSTRTGGWSTQYF.

The V gene is TRBV7-2, the J gene TRBJ1-1; no clear D. CDR1 is SGHTA, CDR2 FQGNSA, per germline. This CDR3 has 13 amino acids. V lost 4 bases to trimming and J lost 2 bases, with 8 bases between them. In DNA, the CDR3 is TGTGCCAGCAGCTCTTACAGCAACACTGAAGCTTTCTTT. Its translation is CASSSYSNTEAFF.

The sample holds many counts of this clone. The V call is TRBV4-2, the J call TRBJ2-7; 9 positions match TRBD1. Germline CDR1 LGHNA, CDR2 YNFKEQ. CDR3 size: 15 residues. V gave up 7 bases and J gave up 6 bases; unmatched junction bases: 13. The CDR3 here is CASTGQGASGGEQYF. In nucleotides, the CDR3 is TGTGCCAGCACGGGACAGGGAGCGTCAGGTGGCGAGCAGTACTTC.